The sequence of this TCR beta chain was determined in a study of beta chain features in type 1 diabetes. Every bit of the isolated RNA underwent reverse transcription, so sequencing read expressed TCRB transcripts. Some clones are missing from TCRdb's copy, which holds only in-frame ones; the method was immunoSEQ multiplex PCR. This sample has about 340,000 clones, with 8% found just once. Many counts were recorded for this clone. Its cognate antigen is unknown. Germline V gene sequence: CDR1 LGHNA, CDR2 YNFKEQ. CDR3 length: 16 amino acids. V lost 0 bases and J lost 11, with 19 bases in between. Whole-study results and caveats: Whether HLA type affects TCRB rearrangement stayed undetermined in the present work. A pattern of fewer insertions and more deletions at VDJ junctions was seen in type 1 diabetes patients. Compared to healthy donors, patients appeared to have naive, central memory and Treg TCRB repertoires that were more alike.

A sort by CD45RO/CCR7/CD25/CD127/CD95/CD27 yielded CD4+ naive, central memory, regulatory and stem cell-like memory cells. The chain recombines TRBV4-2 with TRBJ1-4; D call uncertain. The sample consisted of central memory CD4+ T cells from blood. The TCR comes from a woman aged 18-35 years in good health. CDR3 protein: CASSQDLRGLLAKLFF. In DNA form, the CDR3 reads TGTGCCAGCAGCCAAGATTTACGAGGACTACTGGCTAAACTGTTTTTT.